The 27 T cell receptor beta chains given below trace back to one sample, sequenced in a study of T cell repertoires in cytomegalovirus infection. TCRdb recomputed calls from the reads with MiXCR, one row per CDR3 protein. The data show more than 400,000 distinct CDR3 sequences, around 27% seen once. The sample was PBMCs. These receptors all come from a human donor in good health (CMV status not recorded). Some clones in this sample may be carry-over from other donors' samples.

The V gene is TRBV27, the J gene TRBJ2-3; D remains ambiguous. V lost 0 bases and J 5 bases, leaving 9 bases between the germline ends. The CDR3 contains 14 residues. The germline V gene encodes CDR1 MNHEY and CDR2 SMNVEV (reference sequence). The CDR3 protein is CASSLSVVEDTQYF. The CDR3 nucleotides are TGTGCCAGCAGTTTATCGGTAGTTGAAGATACGCAGTATTTT.

A few counts support this clonotype. The chain links TRBV29-1 to TRBJ1-4; 11 nucleotides align to TRBD1. Per the germline V gene, CDR1 is SQVTM and CDR2 is ANQGSEA. The CDR3 sequence is 12 residues long. The V gene end was trimmed by 7 bases and the J gene end by 15 bases; junction bases not matched to a gene: 10. The CDR3 protein is CSGFTRDRGLFF. The DNA for the CDR3 is TGCAGCGGTTTCACCCGGGACAGGGGGTTGTTTTTT.

The chain links TRBV7-8 to TRBJ1-1, with TRBD1 matching over 8 bases. Unmatched junction bases numbered 8, after V lost 5 bases and J lost 6 bases. Germline V CDR1 and CDR2: SGHVS, FQNEAQ. CDR3 length: 14 amino acids. In DNA form, the CDR3 reads TGTGCCAGCAGCGCTGACAGGGGATGGTCTGAAGCTTTCTTT. Its translation is CASSADRGWSEAFF.

This chain uses TRBV5-1 with TRBJ2-1; 10 bases line up with TRBD1. V was pared by 3 bases and J by 5 bases, with 14 bases of the junction left unmatched. Germline V gene sequence: CDR1 SGHRS, CDR2 YFSETQ. The CDR3 has 18 residues. Here the CDR3 reads CASSSTGGWGGFNNEQFF. As DNA, the CDR3 is TGCGCCAGCAGCTCGACAGGGGGCTGGGGCGGGTTCAACAATGAGCAGTTCTTC.

The rearrangement joins TRBV7-8 to TRBJ2-5; D may be TRBD2 (6 bases). Germline V gene sequence: CDR1 SGHVS, CDR2 FQNEAQ. This CDR3 contains 15 residues. V was shortened by 1 base and J by 4 bases, with 13 bases between the two germline ends. CDR3 in amino acids: CASSLVRRRGETQYF. Written as DNA, the CDR3 is TGTGCCAGCAGCTTAGTTCGGAGGAGGGGAGAGACCCAGTACTTC.

This clonotype has only one observation. CDR3 residues: CASTSGSAAYNEQFF. The CDR3 DNA reads TGTGCCAGCACAAGCGGGAGTGCTGCCTACAATGAGCAGTTCTTC. The chain employs TRBV7-9 and TRBJ2-1; 8 positions match TRBD2. The V segment lost 7 bases and the J segment 2 bases; nucleotides outside the gene matches: 7. This CDR3 comprises 15 residues. Germline V lookup: CDR1 SEHNR, CDR2 FQNEAQ (reference sequence).

The V gene is TRBV12-3 or TRBV12-4, the J gene TRBJ1-3, with D hard to call. This CDR3 spans 13 amino acids. V lost 6 bases, J lost 3 bases, and 9 bases lay in between. CDR3 amino acids: CASSSQNGNTIYF. CDR3 bases: TGTGCCAGCAGCTCACAGAATGGAAACACCATATATTTT.

This sequence joins TRBV7-9 and TRBJ2-7; D perhaps matches TRBD1 (6 bases). With 4 bases removed from V and 2 bases from J, the gap between germline ends came to 12 bases. In germline, CDR1 is SEHNR, CDR2 FQNEAQ (reference sequence). The CDR3 spans 14 residues. The CDR3 loop is CASSSRDTPYEQYF. In DNA, the CDR3 is TGTGCCAGCAGCTCCCGGGACACGCCCTACGAGCAGTACTTC.

This clonotype was observed a handful of times. The rearrangement links TRBV12-3 or TRBV12-4 to TRBJ2-7, with 10 bases fitting TRBD1. The CDR3 is 15 amino acids. The trim removed 6 bases at V and 2 bases at J, leaving 7 bases unmatched. The CDR3 bases are TGTGCCAGCAGCCCCGGACAGGGGGAACCCTACGAGCAGTACTTC. It codes for CASSPGQGEPYEQYF.

The genes are TRBV5-1 and TRBJ2-1, with D possibly TRBD2 on 7 matching bases. The CDR3 totals 13 residues. Trimming removed 3 bases at V and 8 bases at J, with 12 bases between. CDR1 and CDR2 from the germline V gene are SGHRS and YFSETQ. The CDR3 reads CASSSQGGDEQFF. CDR3 nucleotide sequence: TGCGCCAGCAGCTCCCAAGGGGGGGATGAGCAGTTCTTC.

V usage is TRBV28 and J usage is TRBJ1-3, with TRBD1 matching 7 bases. V trimming: 6 bases; J trimming: 4 bases; junction bases outside the gene matches: 9. Germline V gives CDR1 MDHEN, CDR2 SYDVKM. The CDR3 extends over 15 amino acids. CDR3 nucleotide sequence: TGTGCCAGCAGCCCCGGGACAGTTAAGGGAAACACCATATATTTT. It yields the protein CASSPGTVKGNTIYF.

This rearrangement joins TRBV14 to TRBJ1-1; perhaps TRBD1 as D (5 bases). Germline CDR1 is SGHDN and CDR2 is FVKESK. The CDR3 extends over 14 amino acids. Trimming left V 1 base short and J 5 bases short, with 11 bases between. CDR3 region: CASSQVQGWTEAFF. DNA for the CDR3: TGTGCCAGCAGCCAAGTTCAGGGTTGGACTGAAGCTTTCTTT.

The chain is built from TRBV7-2 and TRBJ2-4; 7 bases line up with TRBD2. CDR1 is SGHTA, CDR2 FQGNSA, per germline. This CDR3 has 14 amino acids. V was pared by 8 bases and J by 2 bases, with 6 bases of the junction left unmatched. The CDR3 coding sequence is TGTGCCAGCGGGTCTAGCGGTACCAAAAACATTCAGTACTTC. Residues: CASGSSGTKNIQYF.

This clonotype has at least ten counts. The V and J genes are TRBV7-8 and TRBJ2-3; no definite D call. V was cut by 1 base and J by 4 bases, with 12 bases left in between. This CDR3 contains 15 residues. The V gene's germline CDR1 is SGHVS and CDR2 FQNEAQ. In DNA form, the CDR3 reads TGTGCCAGCAGCTTAGTTGTGGGGTACTCAGATACGCAGTATTTT. It encodes CASSLVVGYSDTQYF.

The chain carries TRBV5-5 and TRBJ2-3; D may match TRBD1 or TRBD2 (6 bases each). Per germline, CDR1 SGHKS and CDR2 YYEKEE (reference sequence). V lost 0 bases, J lost 8 bases, and 10 bases lay in between. The CDR3 spans 13 residues. CDR3 in amino acids: CASSLVPGATQYF. The CDR3 coding sequence is TGTGCCAGCAGCTTGGTACCGGGGGCTACGCAGTATTTT.

This clonotype was counted between two and nine times. This chain connects TRBV19 to TRBJ1-4; D unresolved. V was cut by 7 bases and J by 0 bases, with 12 bases left in between. Germline values: CDR1 LNHDA, CDR2 SQIVND (reference sequence). The CDR3 runs 15 residues. CDR3 residues: CASIVSHATNEKLFF. CDR3 nucleotide sequence: TGTGCCAGTATCGTCAGCCATGCAACTAATGAAAAACTGTTTTTT.

This clonotype was seen at least ten times. J is TRBJ1-3 and V is TRBV7-2, with a possible D match to TRBD1 (6 bases). Trimming stripped 1 base from V and 0 bases from J, with 10 bases between. The CDR3 is 16 residues long. Looked up from germline, CDR1 is SGHTA and CDR2 is FQGNSA. CDR3 sequence (DNA): TGTGCCAGCAGCTTAGATAGGACAGCCTCTGGAAACACCATATATTTT. Its protein product is CASSLDRTASGNTIYF.

V usage is TRBV14 and J usage is TRBJ1-4; no reliable D call. The CDR3 loop spans 14 amino acids. Germline V gives CDR1 SGHDN, CDR2 FVKESK. V was cut by 2 bases and J by 5 bases, with 9 bases left in between. CDR3 in amino acids: CASSQIISNEKLFF. CDR3 sequence (DNA): TGTGCCAGCAGCCAAATTATATCCAATGAAAAACTGTTTTTT. Full variable domain (remainder filled in from reference TRBV14 and TRBJ1-4): EAGVTQFPSHSVIEKGQTVTLRCDPISGHDNLYWYRRVMGKEIKFLLHFVKESKQDESGMPNNRFLAERTGGTYSTLKVQPAELEDSGVYFCASSQIISNEKLFFGSGTQLSVL.

This chain's CDR3 is CSAIGGDQPQHF. As DNA, the CDR3 is TGCAGTGCCATAGGGGGGGATCAGCCCCAGCATTTT. This chain connects TRBV20-1 to TRBJ1-5; tentatively, D is TRBD1 (6 bases). The CDR3 has 12 residues. Trimming shortened V by 6 bases and J by 5 bases, and 11 bases separated the two germline ends. CDR1 DFQATT and CDR2 SNEGSKA come from the germline V gene (reference sequence).

This clonotype was seen only a few times. This rearrangement joins TRBV2 to TRBJ2-1, with TRBD2 matching over 14 bases. The CDR3 loop spans 15 amino acids. Germline trimming cut 7 bases from V and 9 bases from J; bases unmatched to any gene: 8. CDR1 and CDR2 (germline): SNHLY, FYNNEI. In DNA form, the CDR3 reads TGTGCCAGCACCCGACTAGCGGGAGGGCCGAGTGAGCAGTTCTTC. Its protein product is CASTRLAGGPSEQFF.

This clonotype showed up just a few times. The chain recombines TRBV4-1 with TRBJ2-3; 14 bases line up with TRBD2. The V gene end was trimmed by 4 bases and the J gene end by 5 bases; junction bases not matched to a gene: 5. Germline V gene sequence: CDR1 MGHRA, CDR2 YSYEKL. The CDR3 contains 16 residues. In DNA, the CDR3 is TGCGCCAGCAGCCCGGCGACTAGCGGGAGGGAAGATACGCAGTATTTT. Translating it yields CASSPATSGREDTQYF.

This clonotype was detected once. The rearrangement links TRBV4-1 to TRBJ1-4; D remains unclear. V was clipped by 1 base and J by 3 bases, with 9 bases between them. This CDR3 spans 15 amino acids. The germline V gene encodes CDR1 MGHRA and CDR2 YSYEKL. The CDR3 sequence: CASSQGLGSNEKLFF. CDR3 sequence (DNA): TGCGCCAGCAGCCAAGGGTTAGGGTCTAATGAAAAACTGTTTTTT.

This clonotype was recorded a few times. V and J are TRBV11-3 and TRBJ2-2, with D hard to call. Between the trimmed V and J ends, which lost 1 base and 6 bases, there was a span of 9 bases. The CDR3 is made up of 14 amino acids. Per the germline V gene, CDR1 is SGHNT and CDR2 is YENEEA. The CDR3 nucleotides are TGTGCCAGCAGCTTAGGGCCCCACGCCGGGGAGCTGTTTTTT. Its protein product is CASSLGPHAGELFF.

Comments on this clonotype: Germline and junction disagree at one end, which may indicate a read error. This chain joins TRBV27 and TRBJ2-1, with TRBD2 matching 14 bases. This CDR3 comprises 16 residues. CDR1 MNHEY and CDR2 SMNVEV come from the germline V gene (reference sequence). The CDR3: CANSLRLAGGNNEQFF. CDR3 in DNA: TGTGCCAACAGTCTTCGACTAGCGGGAGGGAACAATGAGCAGTTCTTC.

This clonotype has only a few counts. The CDR3 here is CASSLALGVNGYTF. The CDR3, as DNA: TGTGCCAGCAGCTTAGCACTTGGGGTTAATGGCTACACCTTC. The chain carries TRBV7-6 and TRBJ1-2; D unresolved. The germline V gene encodes CDR1 SGHVS and CDR2 FNYEAQ. CDR3 length: 14 residues. Trimming took 0 bases from V and 6 from J, leaving 11 bases between them.

V gene TRBV7-9 combines with J gene TRBJ2-1; maybe TRBD2 (6 bases). V dropped 3 bases and J dropped 10 bases, with 13 bases sitting between them. The CDR3 extends over 13 amino acids. Germline lookup yields CDR1 SEHNR and CDR2 FQNEAQ (reference sequence). The CDR3 region has the DNA TGTGCCAGCAGCTTCCGGGGGAGTTACGAGCAGTTCTTC. Protein sequence: CASSFRGSYEQFF.

The V call is TRBV6-6, the J call TRBJ2-5; 7 bases are shared with TRBD1. This CDR3 contains 15 residues. The V and J ends lost 6 bases and 0 bases, in that order; junction bases with no gene match: 7. Germline V CDR1 and CDR2: MNHNY, SVGAGI (reference sequence). The CDR3 sequence is CASRDPRGYQETQYF. In DNA form, the CDR3 reads TGTGCCAGCAGGGATCCCAGGGGGTACCAAGAGACCCAGTACTTC.